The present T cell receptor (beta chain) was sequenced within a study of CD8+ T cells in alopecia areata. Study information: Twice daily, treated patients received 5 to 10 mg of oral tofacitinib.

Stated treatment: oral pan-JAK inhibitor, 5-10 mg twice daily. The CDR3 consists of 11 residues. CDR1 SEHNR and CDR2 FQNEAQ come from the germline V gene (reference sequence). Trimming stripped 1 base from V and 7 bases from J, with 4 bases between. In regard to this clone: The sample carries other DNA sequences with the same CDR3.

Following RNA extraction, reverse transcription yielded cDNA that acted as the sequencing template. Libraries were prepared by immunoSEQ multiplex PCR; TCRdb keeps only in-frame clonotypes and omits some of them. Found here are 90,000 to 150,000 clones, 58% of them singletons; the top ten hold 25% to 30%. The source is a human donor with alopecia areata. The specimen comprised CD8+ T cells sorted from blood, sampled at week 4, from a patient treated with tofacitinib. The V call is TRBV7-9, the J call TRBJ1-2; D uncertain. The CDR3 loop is CASSLGSGYTF. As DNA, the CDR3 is TGTGCCAGCAGCTTAGGAAGTGGCTACACCTTC. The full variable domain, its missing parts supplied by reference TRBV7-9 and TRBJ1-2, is DTGVSQNPRHKITKRGQNVTFRCDPISEHNRLYWYRQTLGQGPEFLTYFQNEAQLEKSRLLSDRFSAERPKGSFSTLEIQRTEQGDSAMYLCASSLGSGYTFGSGTRLTVV.